Given below is one TCR beta chain in context. Its antigen has not been determined. No qualities accompany the bases; no much larger clone lies one base away. The entry originates in a study of CD8 T cells in Susac syndrome (dated by TCRdb to between 2018 and 2020). For the wider study: Whether CD8+ T cell activation and differentiation in Susac syndrome was antigen driven was tested using repertoire sequencing. CD8+ T cell repertoire clonality was compared between about a dozen healthy donors, around 14 Susac syndrome patients and some 15 multiple sclerosis patients.

RNA was extracted using the RNeasy kit, and roughly 0.45 to 1 ug of the RNA was reverse transcribed with random hexamers. The immunoSEQ multiplex PCR assay, covering 54 Vbeta and 13 Jbeta segments, was used to amplify TCR beta CDR3 regions. PCR amplification bias was corrected by using a synthetic template baseline for primer optimization and computational correction. From the authors' description of their analysis: Reads were assigned to V, D and J genes according to IMGT and analyzed in immunoSEQ Analyzer, with only productive sequences retained. Clonality was computed as one minus Shannon entropy normalized by log2 of the number of productive unique sequences. Public and private clones were assessed among the 100 most prevalent clones of each patient and control. Susac-specific clones were defined as absent from healthy and MS cohorts, approximately 1,000 published viral clones and other ImmuneACCESS disease sequences. The raw public reads went through TCRdb reprocessing: fastp at Q25, MiXCR clone calling, in-frame beta chains kept. Rows merge per CDR3 protein into single entries with the most common DNA and genes. These V and J calls are TCRdb output, not the study's own analysis. This sample has 400,000 or so distinct CDR3 sequences in its table, and 85% of those were observed once. The leading ten clones occupy about 0.12% of the sample.

Summary of the overall study and its limitations: The TCR sequencing and HLA analysis was acknowledged to have included a relatively small number of individuals.

Trimming removed 2 bases from V and 2 bases from J, leaving 13 bases between the germline ends. The CDR3 runs 15 residues from the cysteine to the phenylalanine. Solely the CDR3 DNA is kept, with 45 bases framed from the first base. CDR1 and CDR2 are read off the germline V gene (reference sequence) as SEHNR and FQNEAQ. Peripheral blood CD8+ and CD4+ T cells from healthy donors, Susac syndrome patients and multiple sclerosis patients were profiled using high-throughput TCR beta sequencing. The multiple sclerosis controls were treatment-naive patients who had stable or active relapsing-remitting disease and met the revised McDonald criteria. Bulk CD8+ and CD4+ T cells were purified by magnetic negative isolation, whereas CD8+ TEMRA cells were enriched by FACS. Blood was collected in EDTA tubes and processed within 24 hours, with PBMCs isolated through density gradient centrifugation. PBMCs intended for TCR sequencing were cryopreserved in liquid nitrogen and thawed later in a water bath at 37 degrees C. The sorted or isolated CD4+, CD8+ and CD8+ TEMRA cells reached a purity of at least 90%.

Source material: CD8+ T cells from PBMCs. This receptor was identified in a human donor with multiple sclerosis. Here the chain combines TRBV7-9 and TRBJ2-7; perhaps TRBD1 is the D gene, with 6 bases matching. The CDR3 here reads CASSLTGKPTYEQYF. The DNA sequence is as follows: TGTGCCAGCAGCTTAACAGGGAAACCCACCTACGAGCAGTACTTC.